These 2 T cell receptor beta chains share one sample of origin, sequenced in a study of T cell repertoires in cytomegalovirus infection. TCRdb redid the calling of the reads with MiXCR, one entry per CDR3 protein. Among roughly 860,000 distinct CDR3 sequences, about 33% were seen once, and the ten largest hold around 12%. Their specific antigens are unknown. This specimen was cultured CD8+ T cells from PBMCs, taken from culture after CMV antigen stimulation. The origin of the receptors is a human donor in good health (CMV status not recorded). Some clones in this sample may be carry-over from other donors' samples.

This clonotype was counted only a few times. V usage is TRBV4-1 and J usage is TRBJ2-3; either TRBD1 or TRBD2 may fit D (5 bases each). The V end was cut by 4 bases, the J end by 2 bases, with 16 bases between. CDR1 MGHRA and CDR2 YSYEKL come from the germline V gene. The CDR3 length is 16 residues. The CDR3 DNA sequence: TGCGCCAGCAGCCCCGGGACGGACGCATTCACAGATACGCAGTATTTT. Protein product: CASSPGTDAFTDTQYF.

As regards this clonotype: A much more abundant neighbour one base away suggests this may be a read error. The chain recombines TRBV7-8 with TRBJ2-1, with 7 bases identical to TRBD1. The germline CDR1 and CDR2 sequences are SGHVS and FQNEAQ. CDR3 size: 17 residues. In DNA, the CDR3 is TGTGCCAGCAGCGGCGGACAGGCCCCCAACTCCTACAATGTGCAGTTCTTC. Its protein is CASSGGQAPNSYNVQFF.